This entry features one T cell receptor (beta chain) sequence. The protocol was immunoSEQ multiplex PCR, while the TCRdb copy is restricted to in-frame clones and leaves out a portion. The sample has about 42,000 clones; roughly 90% are singletons. This entry comes from a study of blood T cell repertoires in COVID-19. This CDR3 region has 15 residues. With V trimmed by 8 bases and J by 5 bases, 9 bases remained unmatched. Per germline, CDR1 SGHAT and CDR2 FQNNGV. The TCR was taken from a human donor in a cohort sampled during active COVID-19. Source material: peripheral blood. This chain uses TRBV11-2 with TRBJ2-3, with 11 bases identical to TRBD2. The CDR3 DNA follows: TGTGCCAGCCGACGAAGAGGACTAGCGGGAGATACGCAGTATTTT. It specifies CASRRRGLAGDTQYF.